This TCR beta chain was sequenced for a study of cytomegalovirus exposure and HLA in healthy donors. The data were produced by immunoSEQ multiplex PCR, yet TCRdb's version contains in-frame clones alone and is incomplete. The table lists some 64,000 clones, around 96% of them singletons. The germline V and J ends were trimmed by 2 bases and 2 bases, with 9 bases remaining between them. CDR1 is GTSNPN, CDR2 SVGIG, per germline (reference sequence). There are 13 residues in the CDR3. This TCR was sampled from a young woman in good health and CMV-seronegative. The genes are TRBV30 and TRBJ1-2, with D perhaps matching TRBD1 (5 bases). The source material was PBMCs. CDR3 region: CAWSRTPNYGYTF. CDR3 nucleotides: TGTGCCTGGAGTCGGACACCCAACTATGGCTACACCTTC.